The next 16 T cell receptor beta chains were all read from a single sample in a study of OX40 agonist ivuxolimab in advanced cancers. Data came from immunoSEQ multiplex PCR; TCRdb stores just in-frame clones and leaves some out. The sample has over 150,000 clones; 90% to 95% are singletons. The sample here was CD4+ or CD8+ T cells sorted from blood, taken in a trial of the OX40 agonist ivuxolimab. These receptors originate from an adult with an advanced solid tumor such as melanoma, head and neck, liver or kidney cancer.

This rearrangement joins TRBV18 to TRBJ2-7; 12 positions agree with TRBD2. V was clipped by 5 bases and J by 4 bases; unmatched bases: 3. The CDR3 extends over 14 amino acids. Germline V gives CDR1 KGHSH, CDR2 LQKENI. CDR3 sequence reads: CASSASGGGYEQYF. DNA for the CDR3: TGTGCCAGCTCAGCTAGCGGGGGGGGATACGAGCAGTACTTC. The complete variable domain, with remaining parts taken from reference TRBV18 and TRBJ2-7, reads NAGVMQNPRHLVRRRGQEARLRCSPMKGHSHVYWYRQLPEEGLKFMVYLQKENIIDESGMPKERFSAEFPKEGPSILRIQQVVRGDSAAYFCASSASGGGYEQYFGPGTRLTVT.

DNA of the CDR3: TGTGCCAGCAGCCCTGGTGGGGGACAGGGAAGGAATGAGCAGTTCTTC. Translated, it gives CASSPGGGQGRNEQFF. This sequence joins TRBV7-3 and TRBJ2-1; 9 bases line up with TRBD1. The V and J ends lost 5 bases and 7 bases, in that order; junction bases with no gene match: 12. This CDR3 is built from 16 residues. The germline V gene has CDR1 SGHTA and CDR2 FQGTGA. Full variable domain (remainder filled in from reference TRBV7-3 and TRBJ2-1): GAGVSQTPSNKVTEKGKYVELRCDPISGHTALYWYRQSLGQGPEFLIYFQGTGAADDSGLPNDRFFAVRPEGSVSTLKIQRTERGDSAVYLCASSPGGGQGRNEQFFGPGTRLTVL.

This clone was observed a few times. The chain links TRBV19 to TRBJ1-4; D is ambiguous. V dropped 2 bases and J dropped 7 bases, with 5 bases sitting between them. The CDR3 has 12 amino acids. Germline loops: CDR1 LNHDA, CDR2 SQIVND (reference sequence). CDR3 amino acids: CASSISGEKLFF. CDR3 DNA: TGTGCCAGTAGTATAAGTGGTGAAAAACTGTTTTTT.

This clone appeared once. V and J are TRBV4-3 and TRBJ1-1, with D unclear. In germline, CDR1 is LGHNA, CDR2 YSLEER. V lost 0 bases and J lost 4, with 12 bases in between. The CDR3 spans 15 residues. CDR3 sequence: CASSQESQVTTEAFF. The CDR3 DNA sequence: TGCGCCAGCAGCCAAGAATCTCAGGTTACCACTGAAGCTTTCTTT.

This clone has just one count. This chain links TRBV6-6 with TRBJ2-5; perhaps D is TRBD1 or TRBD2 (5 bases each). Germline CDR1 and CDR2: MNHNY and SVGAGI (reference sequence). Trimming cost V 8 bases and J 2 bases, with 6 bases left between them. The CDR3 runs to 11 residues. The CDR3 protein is CASGGQETQYF. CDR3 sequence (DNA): TGTGCCAGCGGGGGTCAAGAGACCCAGTACTTC.

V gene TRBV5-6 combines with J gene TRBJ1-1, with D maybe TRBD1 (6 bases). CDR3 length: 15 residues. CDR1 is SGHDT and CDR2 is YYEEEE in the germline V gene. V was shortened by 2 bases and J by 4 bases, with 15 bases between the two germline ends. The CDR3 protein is CASSLGGEYFTEAFF. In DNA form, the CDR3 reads TGTGCCAGCAGCTTAGGGGGAGAGTATTTCACTGAAGCTTTCTTT.

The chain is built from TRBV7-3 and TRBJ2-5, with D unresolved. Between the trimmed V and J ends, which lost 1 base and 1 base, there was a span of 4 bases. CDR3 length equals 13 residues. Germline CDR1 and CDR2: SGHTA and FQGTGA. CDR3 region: CASSLNAQETQYF. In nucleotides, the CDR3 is TGTGCCAGCAGCTTAAACGCCCAAGAGACCCAGTACTTC.

The CDR3 nucleotides are TGTGCCAGCAGTTACCCGGGGGCGAGCTCCTACAATGAGCAGTTCTTC. Residues: CASSYPGASSYNEQFF. The V gene is TRBV6-6, the J gene TRBJ2-1, with D possibly called TRBD1 or TRBD2 (6 bases each). The CDR3 has 16 residues. V lost 2 bases and J lost 0, with 11 bases in between. Germline values: CDR1 MNHNY, CDR2 SVGAGI (reference sequence).

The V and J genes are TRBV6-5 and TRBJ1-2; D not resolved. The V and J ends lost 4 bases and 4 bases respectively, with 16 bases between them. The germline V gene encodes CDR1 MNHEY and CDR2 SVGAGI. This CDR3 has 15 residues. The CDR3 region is CASSSRGDPFYGYTF. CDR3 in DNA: TGTGCCAGCAGTTCCCGAGGAGATCCGTTCTATGGCTACACCTTC.

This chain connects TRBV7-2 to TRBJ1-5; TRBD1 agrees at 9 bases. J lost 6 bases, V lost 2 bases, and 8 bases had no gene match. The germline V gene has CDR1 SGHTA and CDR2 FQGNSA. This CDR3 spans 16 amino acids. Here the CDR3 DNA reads TGTGCCAGCAGCTTAAGGCGGGGACAGGGTACTCAGCCCCAGCATTTT. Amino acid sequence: CASSLRRGQGTQPQHF.

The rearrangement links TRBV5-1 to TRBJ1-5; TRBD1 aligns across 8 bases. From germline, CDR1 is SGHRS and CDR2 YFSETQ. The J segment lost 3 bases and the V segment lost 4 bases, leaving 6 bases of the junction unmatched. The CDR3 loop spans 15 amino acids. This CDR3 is CASSGGTGLNQPQHF. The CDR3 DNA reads TGCGCCAGCAGCGGGGGGACAGGTCTCAATCAGCCCCAGCATTTT.

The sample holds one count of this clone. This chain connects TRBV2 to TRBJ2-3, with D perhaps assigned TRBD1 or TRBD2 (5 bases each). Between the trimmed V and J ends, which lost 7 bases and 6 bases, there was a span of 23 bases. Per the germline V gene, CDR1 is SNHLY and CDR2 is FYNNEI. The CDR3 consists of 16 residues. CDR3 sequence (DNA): TGTGCCAGCACCTCCGGGACCCCGGTACATACGGATACGCAGTATTTT. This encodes CASTSGTPVHTDTQYF.

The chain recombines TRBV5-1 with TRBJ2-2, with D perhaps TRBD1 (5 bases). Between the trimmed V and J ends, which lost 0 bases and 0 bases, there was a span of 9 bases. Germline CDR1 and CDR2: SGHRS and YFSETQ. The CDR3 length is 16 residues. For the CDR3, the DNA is TGCGCCAGCAGCTTGGGGCAGGGCCCGAACACCGGGGAGCTGTTTTTT. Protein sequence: CASSLGQGPNTGELFF.

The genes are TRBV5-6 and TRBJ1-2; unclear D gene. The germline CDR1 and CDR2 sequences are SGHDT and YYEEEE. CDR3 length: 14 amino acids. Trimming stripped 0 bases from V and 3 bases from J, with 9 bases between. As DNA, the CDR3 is TGTGCCAGCAGCTTGGGGCTCTCGGACTATGGCTACACCTTC. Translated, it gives CASSLGLSDYGYTF.

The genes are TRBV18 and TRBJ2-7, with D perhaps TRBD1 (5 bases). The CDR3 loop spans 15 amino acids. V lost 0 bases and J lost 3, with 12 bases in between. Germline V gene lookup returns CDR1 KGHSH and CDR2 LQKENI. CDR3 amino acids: CASSPPGLIDYEQYF. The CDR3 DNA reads TGTGCCAGCTCACCACCGGGGCTCATCGACTACGAGCAGTACTTC.

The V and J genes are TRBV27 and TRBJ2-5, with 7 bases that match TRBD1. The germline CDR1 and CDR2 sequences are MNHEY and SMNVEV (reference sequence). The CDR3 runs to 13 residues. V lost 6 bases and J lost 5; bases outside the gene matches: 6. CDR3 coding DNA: TGTGCCAGCAGCAGGGGGATCGTGGAGACCCAGTACTTC. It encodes CASSRGIVETQYF.